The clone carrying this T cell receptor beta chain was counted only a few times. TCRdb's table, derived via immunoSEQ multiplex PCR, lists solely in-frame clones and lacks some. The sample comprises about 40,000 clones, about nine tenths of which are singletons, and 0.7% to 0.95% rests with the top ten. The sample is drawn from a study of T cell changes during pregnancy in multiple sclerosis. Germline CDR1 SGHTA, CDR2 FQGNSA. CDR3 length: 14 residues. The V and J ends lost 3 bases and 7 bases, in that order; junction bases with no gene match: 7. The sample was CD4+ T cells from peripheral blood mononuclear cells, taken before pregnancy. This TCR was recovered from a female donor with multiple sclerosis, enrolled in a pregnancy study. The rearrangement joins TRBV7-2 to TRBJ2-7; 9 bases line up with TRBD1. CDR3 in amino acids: CASSFTRTGDEQYF. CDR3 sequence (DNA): TGTGCCAGCAGCTTCACGAGGACAGGGGATGAGCAGTACTTC.